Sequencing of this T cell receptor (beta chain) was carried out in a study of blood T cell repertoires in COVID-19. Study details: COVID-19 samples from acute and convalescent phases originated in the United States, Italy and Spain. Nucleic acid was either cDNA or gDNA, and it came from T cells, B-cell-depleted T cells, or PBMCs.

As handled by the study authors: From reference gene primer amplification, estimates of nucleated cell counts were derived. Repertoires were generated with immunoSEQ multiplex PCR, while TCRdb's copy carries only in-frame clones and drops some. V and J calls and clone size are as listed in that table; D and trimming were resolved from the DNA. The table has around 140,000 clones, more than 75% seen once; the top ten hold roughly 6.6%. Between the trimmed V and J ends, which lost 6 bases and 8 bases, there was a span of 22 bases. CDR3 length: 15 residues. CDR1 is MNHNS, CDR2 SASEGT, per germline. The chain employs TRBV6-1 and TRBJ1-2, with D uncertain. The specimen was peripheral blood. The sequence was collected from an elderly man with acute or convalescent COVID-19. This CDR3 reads CASRSAPQWGGGYTF. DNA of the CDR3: TGTGCCAGCAGGTCCGCCCCCCAGTGGGGAGGCGGCTACACCTTC.